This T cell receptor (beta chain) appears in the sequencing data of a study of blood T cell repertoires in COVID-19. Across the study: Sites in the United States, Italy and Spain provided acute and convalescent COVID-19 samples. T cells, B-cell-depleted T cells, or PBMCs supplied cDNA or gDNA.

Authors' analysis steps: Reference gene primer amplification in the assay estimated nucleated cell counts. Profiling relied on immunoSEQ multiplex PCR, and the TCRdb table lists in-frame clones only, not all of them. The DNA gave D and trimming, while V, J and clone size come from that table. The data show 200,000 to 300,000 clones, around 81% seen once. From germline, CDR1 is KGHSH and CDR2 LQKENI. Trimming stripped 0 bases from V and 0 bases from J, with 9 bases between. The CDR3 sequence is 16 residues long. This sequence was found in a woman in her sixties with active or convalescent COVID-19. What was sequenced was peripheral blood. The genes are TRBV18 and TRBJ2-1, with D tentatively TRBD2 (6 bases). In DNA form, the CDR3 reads TGTGCCAGCTCACCACCGACAGCGGGCTCCTACAATGAGCAGTTCTTC. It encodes CASSPPTAGSYNEQFF.